A single sample gave rise to the 25 T cell receptor beta chains below, sequenced in a study of blood T cell repertoires in COVID-19. Clones were sequenced by immunoSEQ multiplex PCR, and TCRdb holds only the in-frame ones, with some missing. The sample holds 100,000 to 150,000 clones, 70% to 90% seen once. Sequencing was done on a sample of peripheral blood. These receptors all stem from a human donor in a cohort sampled during active COVID-19.

J is TRBJ1-3 and V is TRBV3-1 (or the pseudogene TRBV3-2); D is perhaps TRBD1 (6 bases). V lost 3 bases to trimming and J lost 0 bases, with 9 bases between them. CDR3 length: 15 residues. Germline CDR1 LGHDT, CDR2 YNNKEL (reference sequence). The CDR3 DNA sequence: TGTGCCAGCAGCCAGGACAGCGTCTCTGGAAACACCATATATTTT. This encodes CASSQDSVSGNTIYF.

The chain recombines TRBV5-1 with TRBJ2-7; TRBD2 is a possible D gene (6 bases). The V and J ends lost 0 bases and 5 bases respectively, with 12 bases between them. The CDR3 is made up of 14 amino acids. In germline, CDR1 is SGHRS, CDR2 YFSETQ. CDR3 coding DNA: TGCGCCAGCAGCTTGGCGGGGGTTGGGGACGAGCAGTACTTC. Encoded protein: CASSLAGVGDEQYF.

V gene TRBV3-1 (or the pseudogene TRBV3-2) combines with J gene TRBJ2-5; tentatively, D is TRBD2 (6 bases). CDR1 and CDR2 from the germline V gene are LGHDT and YNNKEL (reference sequence). V was pared by 2 bases and J by 4 bases, with 11 bases between. This CDR3 has 14 amino acids. The CDR3 protein is CASSQRDSGETQYF. The CDR3 nucleotides are TGTGCCAGCAGCCAAAGGGACTCCGGAGAGACCCAGTACTTC.

This chain connects TRBV6-1 to TRBJ1-2; unclear D gene. This CDR3 region has 15 residues. Germline-derived CDR1 and CDR2 are MNHNS and SASEGT. V was trimmed by 2 bases and J by 3 bases, leaving 13 bases between them. CDR3 DNA sequence: TGTGCCAGCAGTGAAAGAAGGCCGCGGGACTATGGCTACACCTTC. It specifies CASSERRPRDYGYTF.

CDR3 sequence reads: CAWSPTRPNRGPGSNQPQHF. In DNA, the CDR3 is TGTGCCTGGAGTCCGACCCGTCCCAACAGGGGCCCTGGTAGCAATCAGCCCCAGCATTTT. V is TRBV30 and J is TRBJ1-5, with 7 bases fitting TRBD1. Losses at the gene ends were 2 bases for V and 0 bases for J; bases not matched to a gene: 19. The CDR3 covers 20 residues. Germline V gives CDR1 GTSNPN, CDR2 SVGIG (reference sequence).

V and J are TRBV5-5 and TRBJ1-1; D call uncertain. CDR1 and CDR2 from the germline V gene are SGHKS and YYEKEE (reference sequence). The length of the CDR3 is 14 residues. V was clipped by 4 bases and J by 6 bases, with 16 bases between them. CDR3: CASSPRLREAEAFF. In DNA form, the CDR3 reads TGTGCCAGCAGCCCGAGGTTGAGGGAGGCTGAAGCTTTCTTT.

This clone has a single count. At the DNA level, this CDR3 is encoded by other sequences in the same sample as well. The V call is TRBV28, the J call TRBJ2-7; TRBD2 matches 8 bases. CDR3 length equals 15 residues. Germline V gene lookup returns CDR1 MDHEN and CDR2 SYDVKM. Trimming cost V 1 base and J 3 bases; bases outside gene matches: 5. The DNA of the CDR3 is TGTGCCAGCAGTTTATTGGCAAGCGGGAGCTACGAGCAGTACTTC. Translating it yields CASSLLASGSYEQYF. Variable domain in full (rest from reference TRBV28 and TRBJ2-7): DVKVTQSSRYLVKRTGEKVFLECVQDMDHENMFWYRQDPGLGLRLIYFSYDVKMKEKGDIPEGYSVSREKKERFSLILESASTNQTSMYLCASSLLASGSYEQYFGPGTRLTVT.

This clone was detected only once. The chain joins TRBV19 to TRBJ2-6, with 8 positions matching TRBD2. The CDR3 runs to 17 residues. CDR1 and CDR2 (germline): LNHDA, SQIVND (reference sequence). The trim removed 5 bases at V and 0 bases at J, leaving 6 bases unmatched. CDR3: CASSRGGTVSGANVLTF. DNA for the CDR3: TGTGCCAGTAGTCGCGGGGGGACCGTCTCTGGGGCCAACGTCCTGACTTTC.

The genes are TRBV30 and TRBJ1-2; TRBD1 matches 7 bases. Per the germline V gene, CDR1 is GTSNPN and CDR2 is SVGIG (reference sequence). Germline trimming cut 4 bases from V and 4 bases from J; bases unmatched to any gene: 3. The CDR3 is 12 amino acids. The CDR3 DNA is TGTGCCTGGAACAGGGGAGCCTATGGCTACACCTTC. Its protein product is CAWNRGAYGYTF.

The chain employs TRBV15 and TRBJ2-2, with TRBD2 identical over 8 bases. Germline V gene lookup returns CDR1 LNHNV and CDR2 YYDKDF (reference sequence). The length of the CDR3 is 15 residues. The J segment lost 5 bases and the V segment lost 6 bases, leaving 8 bases of the junction unmatched. CDR3 coding DNA: TGTGCCACCAGGACGAGCGGGAGCGAGACCGGGGAGCTGTTTTTT. This sequence encodes CATRTSGSETGELFF.

The genes are TRBV18 and TRBJ1-1; D is ambiguous. The CDR3 runs 13 residues. The germline V and J ends were trimmed by 3 bases and 1 base, with 6 bases remaining between them. Germline V CDR1 and CDR2: KGHSH, LQKENI. The CDR3 DNA follows: TGTGCCAGCTCACCCGTGTCGAACACTGAAGCTTTCTTT. Its protein is CASSPVSNTEAFF.

This chain connects TRBV6-6 to TRBJ2-1; 7 bases fit TRBD2. The CDR3 sequence is 13 residues long. Germline V gene data show CDR1 as MNHNY and CDR2 as SVGAGI (reference sequence). The trim removed 7 bases at V and 6 bases at J, leaving 6 bases unmatched. The CDR3 is CASNRLALNEQFF. The CDR3 DNA sequence: TGTGCCAGCAATCGACTAGCCCTCAATGAGCAGTTCTTC.

The chain couples TRBV9 to TRBJ1-1; tentative D call: TRBD1 (6 bases). Looked up from germline, CDR1 is SGDLS and CDR2 is YYNGEE. The CDR3 extends over 15 amino acids. The ends were cut back, 4 bases at V and 6 bases at J, with 19 bases in the middle. The CDR3 bases are TGTGCCAGCAGCACGCGGACAGAGGTAATGGCTGAAGCTTTCTTT. Translating it yields CASSTRTEVMAEAFF. Full variable domain (remainder filled in from reference TRBV9 and TRBJ1-1): DSGVTQTPKHLITATGQRVTLRCSPRSGDLSVYWYQQSLDQGLQFLIQYYNGEERAKGNILERFSAQQFPDLHSELNLSSLELGDSALYFCASSTRTEVMAEAFFGQGTRLTVV.

This CDR3 is CASSEGAGVSYEQYF. Here the CDR3 DNA reads TGTGCCAGCAGTGAAGGGGCGGGAGTAAGCTACGAGCAGTACTTC. This rearrangement joins TRBV2 to TRBJ2-7; TRBD2 aligns across 7 bases. V gave up 1 base and J gave up 3 bases; unmatched junction bases: 6. The CDR3 contains 15 residues. The germline gives CDR1 SNHLY, CDR2 FYNNEI.

The CDR3 region is CASSSGGGPYGYTF. The CDR3 DNA reads as TGTGCCAGCAGCTCGGGGGGGGGCCCCTATGGCTACACCTTC. This chain connects TRBV5-6 to TRBJ1-2, with a tentative D call TRBD1 (6 bases). This CDR3 is built from 14 residues. V was shortened by 3 bases and J by 4 bases, with 13 bases between the two germline ends. Germline CDR1 reads SGHDT; CDR2 reads YYEEEE.

The V call is TRBV30, the J call TRBJ1-2, with 11 nucleotides matching TRBD1. Losses at the gene ends were 0 bases for V and 8 bases for J; bases not matched to a gene: 5. CDR1 GTSNPN and CDR2 SVGIG come from the germline V gene (reference sequence). CDR3 size: 14 residues. Here the CDR3 DNA reads TGTGCCTGGAGTGTATCTAGGACAGGGGGCGGCTACACCTTC. Its protein is CAWSVSRTGGGYTF.

The chain recombines TRBV29-1 with TRBJ2-7, with TRBD1 matching over 7 bases. The V gene end was trimmed by 5 bases and the J gene end by 4 bases; junction bases not matched to a gene: 5. The CDR3 is made up of 12 amino acids. Germline V CDR1 and CDR2: SQVTM, ANQGSEA. The DNA of the CDR3 is TGCAGCGTTCGGACAGGCGGGTACGAGCAGTACTTC. Translation: CSVRTGGYEQYF.

The CDR3 reads CASSTLADREDQPQHF. The DNA for the CDR3 is TGTGCCAGCAGCACATTGGCCGACAGGGAAGATCAGCCCCAGCATTTT. The chain links TRBV21-1 to TRBJ1-5; the DNA was not compared with TRBD1, the D call given in the table. TRBV21-1 is deemed a pseudogene. The CDR3 has 16 residues.

The sample holds one count of this clone. Written as DNA, the CDR3 is TGTGCCAGTAGTACTGGTCAGATTAAAGAGACCCAGTACTTC. It codes for CASSTGQIKETQYF. The chain employs TRBV19 and TRBJ2-5; no firm D call. The CDR3 contains 14 residues. V was clipped by 4 bases and J by 3 bases, with 12 bases between them. Per the germline V gene, CDR1 is LNHDA and CDR2 is SQIVND (reference sequence).

J is TRBJ1-1 and V is TRBV12-5; D remains unclear. There are 12 residues in the CDR3. Germline CDR1 reads LGHNT; CDR2 reads FRNRAP. V dropped 1 base and J dropped 6 bases, with 6 bases sitting between them. Here the CDR3 reads CASGLGYSEAFF. CDR3 nucleotide sequence: TGTGCTAGTGGTTTGGGGTACTCTGAAGCTTTCTTT. The full variable domain, in which reference TRBV12-5 and TRBJ1-1 provide the parts outside the CDR3, is DARVTQTPRHKVTEMGQEVTMRCQPILGHNTVFWYRQTMMQGLELLAYFRNRAPLDDSGMPKDRFSAEMPDATLATLKIQPSEPRDSAVYFCASGLGYSEAFFGQGTRLTVV.

This clone occurred a few times. The genes are TRBV5-1 and TRBJ1-2, with 7 nucleotides matching TRBD1. This CDR3 region has 14 residues. Looked up from germline, CDR1 is SGHRS and CDR2 is YFSETQ. The V gene end was trimmed by 0 bases and the J gene end by 2 bases; junction bases not matched to a gene: 1. The CDR3 coding sequence is TGCGCCAGCAGCTTGGGACAGGGCAACTATGGCTACACCTTC. Its protein product is CASSLGQGNYGYTF.

V and J are TRBV19 and TRBJ2-1; a weak D match, TRBD2 (5 bases). This CDR3 is built from 11 residues. The V and J ends lost 7 bases and 8 bases respectively, with 9 bases between them. Germline V gene data show CDR1 as LNHDA and CDR2 as SQIVND (reference sequence). In nucleotides, the CDR3 is TGTGCCAGTACGGGGTTAGATGAGCAGTTCTTC. Translation: CASTGLDEQFF.

The V call is TRBV4-2, the J call TRBJ2-1, with 10 bases matching TRBD2. The V gene end was trimmed by 0 bases and the J gene end by 5 bases; junction bases not matched to a gene: 22. CDR1 is LGHNA and CDR2 is YNFKEQ in the germline V gene. The CDR3 is 22 amino acids. CDR3 amino acids: CASSQDGPLSGRLHEFNNEQFF. The CDR3 DNA reads TGTGCCAGCAGCCAAGATGGCCCCCTTAGCGGGAGGCTCCATGAGTTTAACAATGAGCAGTTCTTC.

The chain uses TRBV2 and TRBJ2-3; tentative D call: TRBD2 (5 bases). V lost 7 bases to trimming and J lost 7 bases, with 18 bases between them. Germline V gene sequence: CDR1 SNHLY, CDR2 FYNNEI. The CDR3 has 14 residues. For the CDR3, the DNA is TGTGCCAGCAAGAGGGCCCCAGAAAGGTATACGCAGTATTTT. The encoded protein is CASKRAPERYTQYF. The variable domain in full, with the rest retrieved from reference TRBV2 and TRBJ2-3, is EPEVTQTPSHQVTQMGQEVILRCVPISNHLYFYWYRQILGQKVEFLVSFYNNEISEKSEIFDDQFSVERPDGSNFTLKIRSTKLEDSAMYFCASKRAPERYTQYFGPGTRLTVL.

The V call is TRBV27, the J call TRBJ2-6; weak D call: TRBD1 (6 bases). Germline-derived CDR1 and CDR2 are MNHEY and SMNVEV (reference sequence). The CDR3 totals 17 residues. V was trimmed by 0 bases and J by 3 bases, leaving 12 bases between them. CDR3 region: CASSLSGAGVGANVLTF. CDR3 coding DNA: TGTGCCAGCAGTTTATCGGGGGCTGGGGTTGGGGCCAACGTCCTGACTTTC.